The T cell receptor (beta chain) under discussion was sequenced for a study of cytomegalovirus exposure and HLA in healthy donors. At the level of the study: HLA-typed donors contributed 80 million or so unique TCRs, which were held in an early data release. Regarding the study as a whole: No immune exposure information besides CMV serostatus was available. Association of a missense DCLRE1C variant with TCR beta V- and J-gene trimming was reported in a later analysis.

The length of the CDR3 is 17 residues. Germline loops: CDR1 SEHNR, CDR2 FQNEAQ (reference sequence). Trimming cost V 2 bases and J 3 bases; bases outside gene matches: 8. The PCR used 60 Vbeta and 13 Jbeta primers. Data came from immunoSEQ multiplex PCR; TCRdb stores just in-frame clones and leaves some out. The table shows 150,000 to 200,000 clones, with 79% occurring only once. This clone was counted only a few times. The antigen is unknown. The chain joins TRBV7-9 to TRBJ1-5; 9 bases are a match to TRBD1. The sample comprised PBMCs. This clonotype was sampled from a woman aged 50 to 60 in good health and CMV-seronegative. DNA of the CDR3: TGTGCCAGCAGCTTAACCGGGACAGGGCTTGACAATCAGCCCCAGCATTTT. Amino acid sequence: CASSLTGTGLDNQPQHF.